This T cell receptor beta chain was sequenced during a study of blood T cell repertoires in COVID-19. Overall study context: The study drew acute and convalescent COVID-19 samples from the United States, Italy and Spain. T cells, B-cell-depleted T cells, or PBMCs supplied cDNA or gDNA.

The CDR3 consists of 18 residues. V shed 7 bases, J shed 6 bases, and the junction held 23 bases outside the gene matches. The germline CDR1 and CDR2 sequences are PRHDT and FYEKMQ (reference sequence). As originally analysed: Reference gene primer amplification yielded estimated nucleated cell counts. Profiling relied on immunoSEQ multiplex PCR, and the TCRdb table lists in-frame clones only, not all of them. V, J and clone size derive from that table, while D and trimming were established from the DNA sequence. The data hold roughly 260,000 clones, with around 87% observed a single time. Sequencing input: peripheral blood. This sequence joins TRBV13 and TRBJ1-2; 7 bases map to TRBD1. This clonotype originated in a woman aged 50 to 65 with acute or convalescent COVID-19. CDR3 DNA: TGTGCCAGCAAATATATTAGGAATGACAGGGAGTATCGTCATGGCTACACCTTC. Translating gives CASKYIRNDREYRHGYTF. The full variable domain, rest sourced from reference TRBV13 and TRBJ1-2, is AAGVIQSPRHLIKEKRETATLKCYPIPRHDTVYWYQQGPGQDPQFLISFYEKMQSDKGSIPDRFSAQQFSDYHSELNMSSLELGDSALYFCASKYIRNDREYRHGYTFGSGTRLTVV.